This TCR beta chain was sequenced in a study of blood T cell repertoires in COVID-19. In the study overall: COVID-19 samples from acute and convalescent phases originated in the United States, Italy and Spain. From T cells, B-cell-depleted T cells, or PBMCs came the material, which was cDNA or gDNA.

Original handling: For nucleated cells, counts were estimated from reference gene primer amplification. Profiled with immunoSEQ multiplex PCR; TCRdb holds only in-frame clones, not every one. The V and J calls and the clone size are those of that table, but D and trimming were determined from the DNA. The data contain over 75,000 clones, 85% to 90% of them singletons. CDR1 and CDR2 from the germline V gene are SEHNR and FQNEAQ (reference sequence). Trimming pared 1 base from V and 11 bases from J, leaving 20 bases between. The CDR3 contains 15 residues. The sequenced sample was peripheral blood. The receptor's source is a human donor with active COVID-19. The donor label of this sample is uncertain. The V and J genes are TRBV7-9 and TRBJ1-1; the D is unclear. The CDR3 DNA sequence: TGTGCCAGCAGCTTAGTCGGTTTGGGCCAAGATTTGGCTTTCTTT. This translates into CASSLVGLGQDLAFF.